The 3 T cell receptor beta chains below all came from one sample that was sequenced in a study of cytomegalovirus exposure and HLA in healthy donors. The PCR made use of 60 Vbeta and 13 Jbeta primers. Assay: immunoSEQ multiplex PCR; the TCRdb copy retains only in-frame clones and omits some. The table records 150,000 to 200,000 clones, around 70% of them present only once. The sequencing sample was made of PBMCs. The receptors shown here come from a man aged 18 to 35 in good health and CMV-seropositive.

This sequence joins TRBV29-1 and TRBJ1-3; no clear D gene. Deletions cut 7 bases from V and 1 base from J, with 23 bases between. Germline V gene sequence: CDR1 SQVTM, CDR2 ANQGSEA. The CDR3 spans 17 residues. In DNA form, the CDR3 reads TGCAGCGACCACCCGGGTCCTTGTAATTCATCTGGAAACACCATATATTTT. This codes for CSDHPGPCNSSGNTIYF.

The rearrangement links TRBV19 to TRBJ2-2; 8 nucleotides agree with TRBD2. The CDR3 has 16 amino acids. The trim removed 3 bases at V and 5 bases at J, leaving 8 bases unmatched. In germline, CDR1 is LNHDA, CDR2 SQIVND (reference sequence). The CDR3 nucleotides are TGTGCCAGTAGTATGTTCGCGGGGGGCAAAACCGGGGAGCTGTTTTTT. Protein product: CASSMFAGGKTGELFF.

The chain links TRBV5-6 to TRBJ2-1; 12 bases are a match to TRBD2. Germline CDR1 SGHDT, CDR2 YYEEEE. The J segment lost 12 bases and the V segment lost 4 bases, leaving 8 bases of the junction unmatched. The CDR3 consists of 14 residues. Here the CDR3 reads CASSPTSGGVPQFF. The CDR3 coding sequence is TGTGCCAGCAGCCCGACTAGCGGGGGAGTCCCGCAGTTCTTC.